This T cell receptor beta chain is from a study of blood T cell repertoires in COVID-19. TCRdb's copy holds only in-frame clones and misses some; the assay was immunoSEQ multiplex PCR. The profile shows about 270,000 clones, about nine tenths of them singletons. V gave up 4 bases and J gave up 3 bases; unmatched junction bases: 5. Per the germline V gene, CDR1 is SGHDT and CDR2 is YYEEEE. This CDR3 is 14 amino acids long. The chain links TRBV5-6 to TRBJ2-7; 9 nucleotides align to TRBD2. The receptor was isolated from a person in their late teens or twenties with COVID-19, enrolled during active disease. The material sequenced was peripheral blood. The CDR3: CASSLTSGYYEQYF. CDR3 in DNA: TGTGCCAGCAGCCTGACTAGCGGATACTACGAGCAGTACTTC.